Listed here are 23 T cell receptor beta chains from one sample, sequenced in a study of blood T cells in healthy people across ages. Primers used in a second PCR of about 6 to 11 cycles were a sample-barcoded 5' primer and a J-beta primer mix. TCRdb re-derived calls from the 5' RACE reads in MiXCR, one entry per CDR3 protein. Among fewer than 800,000 distinct CDR3 sequences, about a third were seen once, and the ten largest hold over 15%. Source material: blood. These receptors came from a woman of 80 years or more in good health.

This chain links TRBV7-2 with TRBJ1-1; 7 bases map to TRBD1. The ends lost 5 bases at V and 3 bases at J; junction bases unmatched: 9. Germline lookup yields CDR1 SGHTA and CDR2 FQGNSA. This CDR3 comprises 15 residues. CDR3 DNA: TGTGCCAGCAGCACTTCGACAGGGAGTTACACTGAAGCTTTCTTT. Encoded protein: CASSTSTGSYTEAFF.

With regard to this clonotype: A much larger clone is a single base away; this may be a read error. This chain uses TRBV5-6 with TRBJ2-1; possibly TRBD2 for D (5 bases). CDR1 is SGHDT, CDR2 YYEEEE, per germline. This CDR3 contains 12 residues. CDR3 sequence reads: CVSSSTRNEQFF. CDR3 nucleotide sequence: TGTGTCAGCAGCTCAACTAGGAATGAGCAGTTCTTC. Full variable domain (rest looked up from reference TRBV5-6 and TRBJ2-1): DAGVTQSPTHLIKTRGQQVTLRCSPKSGHDTVSWYQQALGQGPQFIFQYYEEEERQRGNFPDRFSGHQFPNYSSELNVNALLLGDSALYLCVSSSTRNEQFFGPGTRLTVL.

This clonotype came up a few times. V gene TRBV5-5 combines with J gene TRBJ1-1, with a possible D match to TRBD1 (6 bases). V lost 0 bases and J 3 bases, leaving 12 bases between the germline ends. Germline V gene lookup returns CDR1 SGHKS and CDR2 YYEKEE (reference sequence). The CDR3 consists of 15 residues. The CDR3 is CASSLVGTWDTEAFF. CDR3 nucleotide sequence: TGTGCCAGCAGCTTGGTCGGGACATGGGACACTGAAGCTTTCTTT.

This chain joins TRBV12-3 or TRBV12-4 and TRBJ2-7; tentative D call: TRBD2 (6 bases). Trimming cost V 5 bases and J 5 bases, with 31 bases left between them. This CDR3 has 19 residues. CDR3 region: CASSKMLPGVGRSRDEQYF. The CDR3, as DNA: TGTGCCAGCAGTAAAATGCTCCCGGGGGTAGGCAGAAGCAGGGACGAGCAGTACTTC.

This clonotype was seen a few times. The V call is TRBV11-3, the J call TRBJ1-5, with no clear D. Trimming stripped 4 bases from V and 2 bases from J, with 12 bases between. This CDR3 contains 15 residues. Per the germline V gene, CDR1 is SGHNT and CDR2 is YENEEA. The CDR3 region is CASSSRSRGNQPQHF. In DNA form, the CDR3 reads TGTGCCAGCAGCTCAAGGTCAAGGGGCAATCAGCCCCAGCATTTT.

This rearrangement joins TRBV30 to TRBJ2-7; the D gene is possibly TRBD1 (6 bases). There are 14 residues in the CDR3. V was cut by 5 bases and J by 6 bases, with 20 bases left in between. Germline V gene data show CDR1 as GTSNPN and CDR2 as SVGIG (reference sequence). CDR3 residues: CAWGEGTRPGEQYF. The CDR3, as DNA: TGTGCCTGGGGGGAAGGGACACGGCCCGGCGAGCAGTACTTC. The full variable domain, rest sourced from reference TRBV30 and TRBJ2-7, is SQTIHQWPATLVQPVGSPLSLECTVEGTSNPNLYWYRQAAGRGLQLLFYSVGIGQISSEVPQNLSASRPQDRQFILSSKKLLLSDSGFYLCAWGEGTRPGEQYFGPGTRLTVT.

This clonotype showed up many times. The chain has TRBV7-2 and TRBJ1-2; D is undetermined. Trimming removed 5 bases from V and 4 bases from J, with 11 bases in between. Per the germline V gene, CDR1 is SGHTA and CDR2 is FQGNSA. The CDR3 contains 13 residues. CDR3 residues: CASSHTGPYGYTF. The CDR3 nucleotides read TGTGCCAGCAGCCATACCGGGCCCTATGGCTACACCTTC.

For this clonotype: It may be a read error: a sequence one base away is much more abundant. The chain joins TRBV2 to TRBJ2-1; D may be TRBD2 (6 bases). This CDR3 is built from 16 residues. V dropped 5 bases and J dropped 2 bases, with 16 bases sitting between them. From germline, CDR1 is SNHLY and CDR2 FYNNEI. As DNA, the CDR3 is TGTGCCAGCAGTTATGACCGGGACTCCGCCTACAATGAGCAGTTCTTC. Translating it yields CASSYDRDSAYNEQFF.

Details on this clonotype: Its ends do not fully match the called genes, so a read error is possible. The chain employs TRBV27 and TRBJ2-1, with 13 bases aligning to TRBD2. CDR3 length: 18 residues. Germline lookup yields CDR1 MNHEY and CDR2 SMNVEV (reference sequence). CDR3 region: CASNPGLAGVGRHNEQFF. The CDR3 bases are TGTGCCAGCAACCCAGGACTAGCGGGAGTAGGGCGACACAACGAGCAGTTCTTC.

This clonotype has a count of ten or more. The chain carries TRBV5-1 and TRBJ2-1; 9 nucleotides align to TRBD2. The CDR3 totals 13 residues. V lost 6 bases and J lost 4; bases outside the gene matches: 2. CDR1 and CDR2 (germline): SGHRS, YFSETQ. This CDR3 reads CASKAGGYNEQFF. DNA of the CDR3: TGCGCCAGCAAGGCGGGGGGGTACAATGAGCAGTTCTTC.

A few counts support this clonotype. A much larger clone sits a single nucleotide away, making a read error possible. The chain carries TRBV7-8 and TRBJ2-7; TRBD2 might be the D (5 bases). This CDR3 comprises 15 residues. Trimming pared 5 bases from V and 7 bases from J, leaving 21 bases between. Germline V gives CDR1 SGHVS, CDR2 FQNEAQ. The CDR3 DNA is TGTGCCAGCAGCCTACCTGGACTGCCTTACAATGAGCAGTACTTC. Protein sequence: CASSLPGLPYNEQYF. Supplemented by reference TRBV7-8 and TRBJ2-7, the full variable domain reads GAGVSQSPRYKVAKRGQDVALRCDPISGHVSLFWYQQALGQGPEFLTYFQNEAQLDKSGLPSDRFFAERPEGSVSTLKIQRTQQEDSAVYLCASSLPGLPYNEQYFGPGTRLTVT.

This clonotype was counted at least ten times. The chain combines TRBV2 with TRBJ1-6, with no clear D. The germline CDR1 and CDR2 sequences are SNHLY and FYNNEI. This CDR3 spans 13 amino acids. V was cut by 10 bases and J by 13 bases, with 20 bases left in between. CDR3 sequence (DNA): TGTGCCACCAAGGCGGACGGAGGTCGGCCCCTCCACTTT. It translates to CATKADGGRPLHF. The full variable domain, rest sourced from reference TRBV2 and TRBJ1-6, is EPEVTQTPSHQVTQMGQEVILRCVPISNHLYFYWYRQILGQKVEFLVSFYNNEISEKSEIFDDQFSVERPDGSNFTLKIRSTKLEDSAMYFCATKADGGRPLHFGNGTRLTVT.

This clonotype has only a few counts. The chain uses TRBV27 and TRBJ1-6, with D perhaps TRBD1 (5 bases). The CDR3 spans 17 residues. V was trimmed by 8 bases and J by 8 bases, leaving 25 bases between them. Germline CDR1 is MNHEY and CDR2 is SMNVEV (reference sequence). The CDR3, as DNA: TGTGCCAGCCGCCGGGTGGGGGGTCCAATTCGGGATTCACCCCTCCACTTT. This sequence encodes CASRRVGGPIRDSPLHF.

With respect to this clonotype: This may be a read error, as it is one base from a much larger clone. The chain is built from TRBV29-1 and TRBJ2-4; D remains ambiguous. The DNA end lines up better with TRBJ2-7; the J call may be wrong. Germline values: CDR1 SQVTM, CDR2 ANQGSEA. This CDR3 region has 12 residues. The CDR3 DNA sequence: TGCAGCGTTGGATCGGCCTGCTACGAGCAGTACTTC. Protein product: CSVGSACYEQYF.

This clonotype occurred many times. This chain connects TRBV30 to TRBJ2-7; D unresolved. V lost 2 bases, J lost 5 bases, and 13 bases lay in between. The CDR3 has 13 amino acids. Germline CDR1 is GTSNPN and CDR2 is SVGIG (reference sequence). The chain's CDR3 is CAWSQSGLHEQYF. The DNA for the CDR3 is TGTGCCTGGAGTCAATCAGGTCTCCACGAGCAGTACTTC. The whole variable domain, filled in from reference TRBV30 and TRBJ2-7, reads SQTIHQWPATLVQPVGSPLSLECTVEGTSNPNLYWYRQAAGRGLQLLFYSVGIGQISSEVPQNLSASRPQDRQFILSSKKLLLSDSGFYLCAWSQSGLHEQYFGPGTRLTVT.

The V gene is TRBV9, the J gene TRBJ1-1; TRBD1 aligns across 7 bases. The CDR3 consists of 14 residues. The germline gives CDR1 SGDLS, CDR2 YYNGEE. Germline trimming cut 3 bases from V and 3 bases from J; bases unmatched to any gene: 5. The CDR3 sequence is CASSGDSGDTEAFF. The CDR3 DNA follows: TGTGCCAGCAGCGGGGACAGTGGGGACACTGAAGCTTTCTTT.

The table lists this clonotype with a count of one. The junction does not match germline at one end; this may be a read error. CDR3 residues: CTSSLRGRNSPLHF. The CDR3, as DNA: TGTACCAGCAGTCTCAGGGGGCGGAATTCACCCCTCCACTTT. The chain has TRBV12-3 or TRBV12-4 and TRBJ1-6; TRBD1 matches 8 bases. This CDR3 has 14 residues.

V and J are TRBV5-1 and TRBJ1-1; 8 bases agree with TRBD1. V trimming: 1 base; J trimming: 3 bases; junction bases outside the gene matches: 5. This CDR3 contains 15 residues. The germline CDR1 and CDR2 sequences are SGHRS and YFSETQ. The CDR3 loop reads CASSLLGQEDTEAFF. The DNA of the CDR3 is TGCGCCAGCAGCTTGTTGGGACAGGAGGACACTGAAGCTTTCTTT.

The chain recombines TRBV7-2 with TRBJ1-6; D not resolved. Looked up from germline, CDR1 is SGHTA and CDR2 is FQGNSA. This CDR3 has 16 amino acids. V was trimmed by 5 bases and J by 5 bases, leaving 16 bases between them. The DNA of the CDR3 is TGTGCCAGCAGCCACAACATTCGTGCGGATAATTCACCCCTCCACTTT. Translation: CASSHNIRADNSPLHF.

Note on this clonotype: It may be a read error: a sequence one base away is much more abundant. CDR3 DNA: TGCAGCGTGGCTGACTATGGCCACACCTTC. This codes for CSVADYGHTF. V gene TRBV29-1 combines with J gene TRBJ1-2; D uncertain. Germline values: CDR1 SQVTM, CDR2 ANQGSEA. This CDR3 has 10 amino acids.

V and J are TRBV6-1 and TRBJ1-1; 7 nucleotides agree with TRBD1. Germline CDR1 MNHNS, CDR2 SASEGT. V lost 3 bases, J lost 7 bases, and 17 bases stayed unmatched. CDR3 size: 17 residues. This CDR3 is CASSEEGWGQRSLEAFF. The CDR3 coding sequence is TGTGCCAGCAGTGAGGAAGGGTGGGGACAGCGATCACTTGAAGCTTTCTTT.

There are many counts of this clonotype. The rearrangement joins TRBV18 to TRBJ2-7; D remains unclear. Germline V gene data show CDR1 as KGHSH and CDR2 as LQKENI. The germline V and J ends were trimmed by 0 bases and 1 base, with 7 bases remaining between them. The CDR3 extends over 14 amino acids. The CDR3 DNA sequence: TGTGCCAGCTCACCACCGGTCCAGTCCTACGAGCAGTACTTC. As protein: CASSPPVQSYEQYF.

The chain combines TRBV29-1 with TRBJ2-5; no clear D gene. This CDR3 spans 14 amino acids. V lost 6 bases to trimming and J lost 1 base, with 15 bases between them. CDR1 is SQVTM and CDR2 is ANQGSEA in the germline V gene. The CDR3 sequence: CSVGAQDGQETQYF. The CDR3 nucleotides read TGCAGCGTGGGCGCTCAGGACGGCCAAGAGACCCAGTACTTC.